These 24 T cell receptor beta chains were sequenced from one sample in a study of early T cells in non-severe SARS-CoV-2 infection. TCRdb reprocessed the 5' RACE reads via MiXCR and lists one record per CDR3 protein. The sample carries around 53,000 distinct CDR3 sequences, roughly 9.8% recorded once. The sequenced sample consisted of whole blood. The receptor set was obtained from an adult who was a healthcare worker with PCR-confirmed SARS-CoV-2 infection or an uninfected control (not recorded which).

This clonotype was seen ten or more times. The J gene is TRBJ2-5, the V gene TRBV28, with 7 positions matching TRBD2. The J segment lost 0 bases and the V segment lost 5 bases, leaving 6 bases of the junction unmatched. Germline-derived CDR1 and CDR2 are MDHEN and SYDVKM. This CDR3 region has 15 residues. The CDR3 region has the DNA TGTGCCAGCAGTCTGCTAGCGGTGAACCAAGAGACCCAGTACTTC. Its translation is CASSLLAVNQETQYF.

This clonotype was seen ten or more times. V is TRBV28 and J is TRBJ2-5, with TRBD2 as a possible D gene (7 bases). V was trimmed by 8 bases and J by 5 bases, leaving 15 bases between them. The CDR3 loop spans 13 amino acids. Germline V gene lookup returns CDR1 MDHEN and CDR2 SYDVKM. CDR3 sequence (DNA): TGTGCCAGCGCCCGGGGGGCGGGGGAGACCCAGTACTTC. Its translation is CASARGAGETQYF.

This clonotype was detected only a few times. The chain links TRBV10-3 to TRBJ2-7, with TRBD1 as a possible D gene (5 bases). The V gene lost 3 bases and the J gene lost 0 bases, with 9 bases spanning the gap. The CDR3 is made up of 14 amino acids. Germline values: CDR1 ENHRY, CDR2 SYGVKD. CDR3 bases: TGTGCCATCAGTGAACAGGTTCTCTCCTACGAGCAGTACTTC. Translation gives CAISEQVLSYEQYF.

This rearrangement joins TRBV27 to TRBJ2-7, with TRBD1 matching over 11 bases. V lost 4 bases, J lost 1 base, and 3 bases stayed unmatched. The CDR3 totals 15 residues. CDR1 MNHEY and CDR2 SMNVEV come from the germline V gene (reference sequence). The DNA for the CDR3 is TGTGCCAGCAGTTGGGACAGGGGGGGTTCCTACGAGCAGTACTTC. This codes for CASSWDRGGSYEQYF.

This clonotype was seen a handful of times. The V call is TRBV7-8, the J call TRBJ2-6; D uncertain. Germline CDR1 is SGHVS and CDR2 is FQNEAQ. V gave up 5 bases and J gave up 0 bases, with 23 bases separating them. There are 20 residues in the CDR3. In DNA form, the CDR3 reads TGTGCCAGCAGCCCCCCTGTAGGGCCACTACCAAGCTCTGGGGCCAACGTCCTGACTTTC. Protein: CASSPPVGPLPSSGANVLTF.

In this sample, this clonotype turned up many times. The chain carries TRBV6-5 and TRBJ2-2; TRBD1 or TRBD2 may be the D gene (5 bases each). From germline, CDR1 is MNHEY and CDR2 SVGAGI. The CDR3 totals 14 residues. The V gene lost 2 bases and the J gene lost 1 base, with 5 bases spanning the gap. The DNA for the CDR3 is TGTGCCAGCAGTTACGGGGGGAACACCGGGGAGCTGTTTTTT. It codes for CASSYGGNTGELFF.

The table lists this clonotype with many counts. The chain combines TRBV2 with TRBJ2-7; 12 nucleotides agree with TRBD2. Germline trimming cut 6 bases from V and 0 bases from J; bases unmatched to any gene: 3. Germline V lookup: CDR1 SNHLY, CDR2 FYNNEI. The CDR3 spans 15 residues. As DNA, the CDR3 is TGTGCCAGCAGCTTGACTAGCGGGGGCTCCTACGAGCAGTACTTC. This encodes CASSLTSGGSYEQYF. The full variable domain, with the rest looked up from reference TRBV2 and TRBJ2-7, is EPEVTQTPSHQVTQMGQEVILRCVPISNHLYFYWYRQILGQKVEFLVSFYNNEISEKSEIFDDQFSVERPDGSNFTLKIRSTKLEDSAMYFCASSLTSGGSYEQYFGPGTRLTVT.

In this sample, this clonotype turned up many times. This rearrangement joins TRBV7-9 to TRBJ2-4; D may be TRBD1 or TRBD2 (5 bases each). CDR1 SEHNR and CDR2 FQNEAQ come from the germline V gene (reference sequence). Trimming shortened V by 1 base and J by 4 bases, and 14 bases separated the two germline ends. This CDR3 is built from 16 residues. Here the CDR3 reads CASSLGDGRLKNIQYF. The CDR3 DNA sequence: TGTGCCAGCAGCTTAGGGGACGGCAGACTTAAAAACATTCAGTACTTC.

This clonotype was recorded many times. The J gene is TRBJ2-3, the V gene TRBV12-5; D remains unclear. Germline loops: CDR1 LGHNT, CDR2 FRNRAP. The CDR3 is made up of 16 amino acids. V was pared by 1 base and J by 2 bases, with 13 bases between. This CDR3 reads CASGLGAPTITDTQYF. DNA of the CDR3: TGTGCTAGTGGTTTGGGGGCACCTACCATCACAGATACGCAGTATTTT.

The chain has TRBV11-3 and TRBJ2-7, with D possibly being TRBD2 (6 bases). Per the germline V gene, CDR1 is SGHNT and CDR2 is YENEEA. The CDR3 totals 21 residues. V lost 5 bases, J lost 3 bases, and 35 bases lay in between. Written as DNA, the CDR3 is TGTGCCAGCAGCGCCGAGTGGGCGGGGTCGGCGTCTAGCGCCAGTTACTACGAGCAGTACTTC. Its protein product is CASSAEWAGSASSASYYEQYF.

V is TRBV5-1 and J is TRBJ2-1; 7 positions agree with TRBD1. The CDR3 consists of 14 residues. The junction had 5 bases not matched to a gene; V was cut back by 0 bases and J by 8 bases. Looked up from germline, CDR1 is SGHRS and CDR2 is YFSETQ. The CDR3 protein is CASSLDRGLDEQFF. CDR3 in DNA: TGCGCCAGCAGCTTGGACAGGGGTCTGGATGAGCAGTTCTTC.

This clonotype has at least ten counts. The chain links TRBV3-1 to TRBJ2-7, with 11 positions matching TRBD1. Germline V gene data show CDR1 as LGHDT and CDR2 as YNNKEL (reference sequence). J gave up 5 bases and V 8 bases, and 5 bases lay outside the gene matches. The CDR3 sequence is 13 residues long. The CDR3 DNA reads TGTGCCAGCTCCCGGACAGGGGGCAACGAGCAGTACTTC. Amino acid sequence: CASSRTGGNEQYF.

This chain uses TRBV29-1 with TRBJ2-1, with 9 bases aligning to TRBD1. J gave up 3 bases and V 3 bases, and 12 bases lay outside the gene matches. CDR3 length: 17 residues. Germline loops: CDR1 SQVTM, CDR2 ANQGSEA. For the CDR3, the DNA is TGCAGCGTTGACCATGGGGCCGGGACAGGGAACTACAATGAGCAGTTCTTC. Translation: CSVDHGAGTGNYNEQFF.

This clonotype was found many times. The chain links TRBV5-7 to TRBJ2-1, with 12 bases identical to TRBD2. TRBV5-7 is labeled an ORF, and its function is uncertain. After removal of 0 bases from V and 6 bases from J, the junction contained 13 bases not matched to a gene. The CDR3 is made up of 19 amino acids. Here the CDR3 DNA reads TGTGCCAGCAGCTTGGTTGCGGCTAGCGGGAGGGCCCCTCCCAATGAGCAGTTCTTC. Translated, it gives CASSLVAASGRAPPNEQFF.

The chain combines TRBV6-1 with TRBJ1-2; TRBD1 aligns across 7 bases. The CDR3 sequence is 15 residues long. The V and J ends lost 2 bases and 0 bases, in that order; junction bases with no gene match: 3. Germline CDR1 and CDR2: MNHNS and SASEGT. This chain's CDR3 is CASSEPTGPNYGYTF. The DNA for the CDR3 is TGTGCCAGCAGTGAACCGACAGGGCCTAACTATGGCTACACCTTC.

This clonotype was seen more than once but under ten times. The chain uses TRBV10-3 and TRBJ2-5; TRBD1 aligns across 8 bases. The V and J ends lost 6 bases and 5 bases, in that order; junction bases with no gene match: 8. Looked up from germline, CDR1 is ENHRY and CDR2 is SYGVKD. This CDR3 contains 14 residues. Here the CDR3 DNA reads TGTGCCATCAGACAGGGGGTGGAAGTGGAGACCCAGTACTTC. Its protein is CAIRQGVEVETQYF.

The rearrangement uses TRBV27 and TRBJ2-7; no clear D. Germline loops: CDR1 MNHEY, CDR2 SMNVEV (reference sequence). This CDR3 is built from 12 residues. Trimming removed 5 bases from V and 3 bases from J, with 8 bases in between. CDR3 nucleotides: TGTGCCAGCAGTCCCGTGCGCTACGAGCAGTACTTC. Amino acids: CASSPVRYEQYF.

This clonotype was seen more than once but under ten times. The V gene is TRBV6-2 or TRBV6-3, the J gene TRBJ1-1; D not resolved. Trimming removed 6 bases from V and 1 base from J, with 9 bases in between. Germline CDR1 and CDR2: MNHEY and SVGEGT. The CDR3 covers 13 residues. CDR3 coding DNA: TGTGCCAGCAGCGACGGACGGAACACTGAAGCTTTCTTT. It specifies CASSDGRNTEAFF.

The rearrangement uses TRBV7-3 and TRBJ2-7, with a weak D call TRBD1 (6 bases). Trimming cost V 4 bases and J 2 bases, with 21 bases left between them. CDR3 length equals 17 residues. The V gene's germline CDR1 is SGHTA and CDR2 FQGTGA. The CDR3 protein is CASSCRDKNKSPYEQYF. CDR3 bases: TGTGCCAGCAGCTGCCGGGACAAAAATAAGAGCCCCTACGAGCAGTACTTC.

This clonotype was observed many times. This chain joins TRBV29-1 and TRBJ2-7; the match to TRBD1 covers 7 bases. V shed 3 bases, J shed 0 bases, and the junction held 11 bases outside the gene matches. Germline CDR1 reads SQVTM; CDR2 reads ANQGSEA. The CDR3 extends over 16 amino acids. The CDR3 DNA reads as TGCAGCGTTGATTCTAGGGACAGACCCGGCTCCTACGAGCAGTACTTC. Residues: CSVDSRDRPGSYEQYF.

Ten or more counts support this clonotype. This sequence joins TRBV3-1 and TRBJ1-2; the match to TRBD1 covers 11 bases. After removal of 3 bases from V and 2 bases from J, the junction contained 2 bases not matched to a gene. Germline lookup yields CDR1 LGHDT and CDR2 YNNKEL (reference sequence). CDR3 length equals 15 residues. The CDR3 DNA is TGTGCCAGCAGCCACCGGGACAGGGGGAACTATGGCTACACCTTC. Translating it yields CASSHRDRGNYGYTF.

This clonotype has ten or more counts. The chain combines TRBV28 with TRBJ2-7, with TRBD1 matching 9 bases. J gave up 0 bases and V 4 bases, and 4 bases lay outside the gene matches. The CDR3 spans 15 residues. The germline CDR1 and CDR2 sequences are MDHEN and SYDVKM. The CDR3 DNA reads TGTGCCAGCAGTTCGGGACAGGGCCTCTCCTACGAGCAGTACTTC. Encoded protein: CASSSGQGLSYEQYF.

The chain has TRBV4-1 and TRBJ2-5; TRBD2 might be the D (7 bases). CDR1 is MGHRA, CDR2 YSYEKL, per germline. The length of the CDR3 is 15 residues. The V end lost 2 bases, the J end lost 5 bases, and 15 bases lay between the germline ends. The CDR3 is CASSQSPGGVETQYF. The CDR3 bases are TGCGCCAGCAGCCAATCTCCGGGGGGCGTGGAGACCCAGTACTTC.

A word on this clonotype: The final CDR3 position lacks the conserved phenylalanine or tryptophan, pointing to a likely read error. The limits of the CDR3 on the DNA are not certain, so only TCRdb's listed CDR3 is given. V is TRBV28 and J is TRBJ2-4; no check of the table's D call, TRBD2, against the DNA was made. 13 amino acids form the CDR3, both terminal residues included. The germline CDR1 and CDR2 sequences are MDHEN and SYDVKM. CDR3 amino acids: CASSLYAGGQGYV.